This entry lists 9 T cell receptor beta chains sequenced from one sample in a study of blood T cell repertoires in COVID-19. TCRdb keeps only in-frame clones here, not all; method: immunoSEQ multiplex PCR. The sample lists 100,000 to 150,000 clones, around 88% occurring once. What was sequenced was peripheral blood. The receptors stem from an elderly man with active or convalescent COVID-19.

This sequence joins TRBV6-2 or TRBV6-3 and TRBJ2-7; 10 positions agree with TRBD2. Germline CDR1 MNHEY, CDR2 SVGEGT. V shed 6 bases and J 3 bases; nucleotides not matched to a gene: 11. CDR3 length: 16 amino acids. CDR3 DNA: TGTGCCAGCAGCCGAGCGGGGGGGCTTAATCGCTACGAGCAGTACTTC. Residues: CASSRAGGLNRYEQYF.

The V gene is TRBV18, the J gene TRBJ2-3; D gene uncertain. The CDR3 runs to 12 residues. V was shortened by 6 bases and J by 6 bases, with 10 bases between the two germline ends. The germline V gene encodes CDR1 KGHSH and CDR2 LQKENI. CDR3 bases: TGTGCCAGCTCCCCAACATCGGATACGCAGTATTTT. Protein: CASSPTSDTQYF.

The table lists this clone with a few counts. V and J are TRBV19 and TRBJ2-5; 9 nucleotides agree with TRBD2. The germline V gene has CDR1 LNHDA and CDR2 SQIVND (reference sequence). This CDR3 contains 15 residues. The junction had 5 bases not matched to a gene; V was cut back by 5 bases and J by 1 base. The CDR3 here is CASSRLAGAQETQYF. In DNA form, the CDR3 reads TGTGCCAGTAGTCGATTAGCGGGGGCCCAAGAGACCCAGTACTTC. Full variable domain (outside the CDR3, taken from reference TRBV19 and TRBJ2-5): DGGITQSPKYLFRKEGQNVTLSCEQNLNHDAMYWYRQDPGQGLRLIYYSQIVNDFQKGDIAEGYSVSREKKESFPLTVTSAQKNPTAFYLCASSRLAGAQETQYFGPGTRLLVL.

Only one count was recorded for this clone. The CDR3 DNA reads as TGTGCCACCAGCAGAGATGGGGCGGAAAAACTGTTTTTT. Translation: CATSRDGAEKLFF. The V and J genes are TRBV15 and TRBJ1-4; tentative D call: TRBD1 (5 bases). Germline V lookup: CDR1 LNHNV, CDR2 YYDKDF (reference sequence). Trimming removed 0 bases at V and 8 bases at J, with 7 bases between. CDR3 size: 13 residues.

This sequence joins TRBV6-5 and TRBJ2-1; 7 bases agree with TRBD1. There are 14 residues in the CDR3. CDR1 and CDR2 from the germline V gene are MNHEY and SVGAGI. The V segment lost 6 bases and the J segment 8 bases; nucleotides outside the gene matches: 10. CDR3 sequence (DNA): TGTGCCAGCAGCCGACAGGGATACTCCGATGAGCAGTTCTTC. It encodes CASSRQGYSDEQFF.

The chain combines TRBV5-1 with TRBJ1-4; TRBD1 matches 8 bases. The CDR3 consists of 14 residues. From germline, CDR1 is SGHRS and CDR2 YFSETQ. Losses at the gene ends were 0 bases for V and 7 bases for J; bases not matched to a gene: 2. The DNA of the CDR3 is TGCGCCAGCAGCTTGGGCCAGGGGGCTGAAAAACTGTTTTTT. Translating it yields CASSLGQGAEKLFF.

The chain has TRBV10-3 and TRBJ2-2; the match to TRBD2 covers 12 bases. CDR3 length: 15 residues. Per germline, CDR1 ENHRY and CDR2 SYGVKD. Germline trimming cut 10 bases from V and 5 bases from J; bases unmatched to any gene: 8. The CDR3 region has the DNA TGTGCCACGATGACTAGCGGGGGAGGGACCGGGGAGCTGTTTTTT. Translation gives CATMTSGGGTGELFF.

The chain recombines TRBV2 with TRBJ2-1, with 8 bases matching TRBD2. CDR1 and CDR2 (germline): SNHLY, FYNNEI. This CDR3 is built from 14 residues. V shed 7 bases and J 2 bases; nucleotides not matched to a gene: 4. CDR3 loop: CASKAGATYNEQFF. The CDR3 coding sequence is TGTGCCAGCAAAGCGGGGGCCACCTACAATGAGCAGTTCTTC.

This chain joins TRBV10-3 and TRBJ2-1; 7 bases match TRBD1. Germline CDR1 is ENHRY and CDR2 is SYGVKD. V gave up 10 bases and J gave up 8 bases; unmatched junction bases: 11. The length of the CDR3 is 13 residues. CDR3 amino acids: CATLLATGHEQFF. CDR3 DNA: TGTGCCACTCTCCTGGCGACAGGGCATGAGCAGTTCTTC.